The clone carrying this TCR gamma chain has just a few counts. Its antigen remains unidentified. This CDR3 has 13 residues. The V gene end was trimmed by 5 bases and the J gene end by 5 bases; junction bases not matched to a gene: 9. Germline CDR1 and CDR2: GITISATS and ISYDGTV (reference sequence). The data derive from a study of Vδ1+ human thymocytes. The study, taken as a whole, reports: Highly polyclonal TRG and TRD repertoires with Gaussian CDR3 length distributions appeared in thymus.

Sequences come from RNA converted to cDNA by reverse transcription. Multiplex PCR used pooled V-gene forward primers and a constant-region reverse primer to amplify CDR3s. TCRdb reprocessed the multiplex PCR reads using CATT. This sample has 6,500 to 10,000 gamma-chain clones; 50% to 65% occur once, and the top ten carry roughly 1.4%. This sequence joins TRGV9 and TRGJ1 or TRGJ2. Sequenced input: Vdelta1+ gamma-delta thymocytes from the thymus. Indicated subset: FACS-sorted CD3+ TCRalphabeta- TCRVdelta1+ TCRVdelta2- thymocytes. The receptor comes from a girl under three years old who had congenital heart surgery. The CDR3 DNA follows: TGTGCCTTGTGGGGGACCCCCGATTATAAGAAACTCTTT. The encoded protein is CALWGTPDYKKLF.